This entry is about one T cell receptor beta chain. During active infection, Seattle patients enrolled and were then monitored through disease. Original processing methods: Counts of nucleated cells, estimated from reference gene primer amplification, were obtained. Method: immunoSEQ multiplex PCR; TCRdb's copy keeps in-frame clones and lacks some. That table furnishes V, J and clone size, whereas the DNA furnished D and trimming. The data hold approximately 260,000 clones, with approximately 88% observed a single time. This entry comes from a study of blood T cell repertoires in COVID-19. Study details: The origin of the acute and convalescent COVID-19 samples was the United States, Italy and Spain. Sample material is recorded as cDNA or gDNA derived from T cells, B-cell-depleted T cells, or PBMCs.

CDR1 and CDR2 (germline): SGHTA, FQGNSA. Between the trimmed V and J ends, which lost 3 bases and 1 base, there was a span of 10 bases. This CDR3 region has 15 residues. The source is a woman between 70 and 85 years old with COVID-19, enrolled during active disease. The chain is built from TRBV7-2 and TRBJ1-5; no firm D call. The sequencing input was peripheral blood. CDR3 residues: CASSFYGESNQPQHF. CDR3 DNA sequence: TGTGCCAGCAGCTTTTACGGGGAAAGCAATCAGCCCCAGCATTTT. The variable domain in full, with the rest retrieved from reference TRBV7-2 and TRBJ1-5, is GAGVSQSPSNKVTEKGKDVELRCDPISGHTALYWYRQSLGQGLEFLIYFQGNSAPDKSGLPSDRFSAERTGGSVSTLTIQRTQQEDSAVYLCASSFYGESNQPQHFGDGTRLSIL.